This T cell receptor beta chain was recovered during a study of cytomegalovirus exposure and HLA in healthy donors. Per germline, CDR1 MNHEY and CDR2 SVGAGI. This CDR3 contains 13 residues. The ends lost 5 bases at V and 6 bases at J; junction bases unmatched: 6. PCR amplification relied on 60 Vbeta primers (plus 13 Jbeta primers). Here immunoSEQ multiplex PCR was the method, and the copy in TCRdb shows in-frame clones only, minus some. The table shows 97,000 or so clones, with 70% to 80% occurring only once. The sample comprised PBMCs. This chain connects TRBV6-5 to TRBJ1-2, with TRBD1 matching over 7 bases. This sequence originates from a male donor in good health and CMV-seropositive. DNA for the CDR3: TGTGCCAGCAGTCCTCGACAGGGTAATGGCTACACCTTC. Translation gives CASSPRQGNGYTF.